A single sample gave rise to the 22 T cell receptor beta chains below, sequenced in a study of shared clonotypes between healthy human individuals. Some clones are missing from TCRdb's copy, which holds only in-frame ones; the method was immunoSEQ multiplex PCR. The table records 2,500,000 or so clones, approximately 90% of them present only once. The sample taken for sequencing was naive CD4+ T cells sorted from blood. Stated subset: CD45RA+ positively selected. Every receptor here comes from a man aged 18-30 years in good health.

V and J are TRBV5-1 and TRBJ2-3; no clear D gene. This CDR3 is 15 amino acids long. V lost 3 bases, J lost 9 bases, and 20 bases lay in between. CDR1 is SGHRS and CDR2 is YFSETQ in the germline V gene. The CDR3 is CASSSVAVGDWTQYF. In DNA form, the CDR3 reads TGCGCCAGCAGCTCCGTGGCGGTGGGCGATTGGACGCAGTATTTT.

The rearrangement links TRBV6-5 to TRBJ1-2, with D unresolved. Germline V gene sequence: CDR1 MNHEY, CDR2 SVGAGI. The CDR3 length is 14 residues. Trimming left V 5 bases short and J 8 bases short, with 18 bases between. CDR3 nucleotides: TGTGCCAGCAGTCCCCACCTCATCAACGGAGGCTACACCTTC. Amino acids: CASSPHLINGGYTF.

The V and J genes are TRBV30 and TRBJ2-3; D perhaps matches TRBD1 (5 bases). Germline loops: CDR1 GTSNPN, CDR2 SVGIG (reference sequence). CDR3 size: 13 residues. The ends were cut back, 3 bases at V and 8 bases at J, with 15 bases in the middle. For the CDR3, the DNA is TGTGCCTGGAGGGAACGAGCAGGGTTTACGCAGTATTTT. Its translation: CAWRERAGFTQYF. The whole variable domain, remainder taken from reference TRBV30 and TRBJ2-3, is SQTIHQWPATLVQPVGSPLSLECTVEGTSNPNLYWYRQAAGRGLQLLFYSVGIGQISSEVPQNLSASRPQDRQFILSSKKLLLSDSGFYLCAWRERAGFTQYFGPGTRLTVL.

V usage is TRBV6-6 and J usage is TRBJ1-2; 9 bases are a match to TRBD1. The trim removed 6 bases at V and 6 bases at J, leaving 5 bases unmatched. The CDR3 has 13 amino acids. From germline, CDR1 is MNHNY and CDR2 SVGAGI (reference sequence). The CDR3 bases are TGTGCCAGCAGGGGACAGGGAATTAATGGCTACACCTTC. Translating it yields CASRGQGINGYTF.

In DNA form, the CDR3 reads TGTGCCAGCAGCGCCGGGACAGGGGCTTCCCAAGAGACCCAGTACTTC. Translated: CASSAGTGASQETQYF. This chain links TRBV5-4 with TRBJ2-5; TRBD1 aligns across 10 bases. Germline V lookup: CDR1 SGHNT, CDR2 YYREEE (reference sequence). This CDR3 has 16 amino acids. V lost 4 bases to trimming and J lost 1 base; unmatched junction nucleotides: 7. Drawing the rest from reference TRBV5-4 and TRBJ2-5, the complete variable domain is ETGVTQSPTHLIKTRGQQVTLRCSSQSGHNTVSWYQQALGQGPQFIFQYYREEENGRGNFPPRFSGLQFPNYSSELNVNALELDDSALYLCASSAGTGASQETQYFGPGTRLLVL.

This chain connects TRBV28 to TRBJ2-7, with D maybe TRBD1 (6 bases). Germline lookup yields CDR1 MDHEN and CDR2 SYDVKM. Trimming removed 7 bases from V and 4 bases from J, with 20 bases in between. The CDR3 has 15 residues. The CDR3 here is CASTWTGTLSYEQYF. The CDR3 DNA reads TGTGCCAGCACCTGGACCGGGACACTCTCTTACGAGCAGTACTTC.

The chain is built from TRBV12-5 and TRBJ1-2; tentatively, D is TRBD1 (5 bases). Germline CDR1 LGHNT, CDR2 FRNRAP. The CDR3 contains 19 residues. V lost 2 bases and J 3 bases, leaving 25 bases between the germline ends. The DNA of the CDR3 is TGTGCTAGTGGTTTGCAGACCGGCTTTTGGGGCAACTACGACTATGGCTACACCTTC. Amino acids: CASGLQTGFWGNYDYGYTF.

Comment on this clone: A read error may produce the germline difference seen at one junction end. This chain links TRBV7-7 with TRBJ2-2; TRBD1 or TRBD2 may be the D gene (5 bases each). Germline V gives CDR1 SSHAT, CDR2 FNYEAQ (reference sequence). The CDR3 contains 15 residues. The CDR3 protein is CASSLSFEGTGELFF. The CDR3 nucleotides are TGTGCTAGCAGCTTAAGTTTTGAGGGGACCGGGGAGCTGTTTTTT.

This clone appeared a few times. This chain connects TRBV27 to TRBJ1-1; 7 nucleotides align to TRBD1. Per germline, CDR1 MNHEY and CDR2 SMNVEV (reference sequence). Losses at the gene ends were 0 bases for V and 1 base for J; bases not matched to a gene: 2. This CDR3 comprises 15 residues. The CDR3 region is CASSLSRQGNTEAFF. In DNA, the CDR3 is TGTGCCAGCAGTTTATCGAGACAGGGGAACACTGAAGCTTTCTTT.

This clone showed up just once. This sequence joins TRBV5-1 and TRBJ2-5, with 9 bases lining up with TRBD2. The junction had 8 bases not matched to a gene; V was cut back by 2 bases and J by 0 bases. There are 17 residues in the CDR3. Per germline, CDR1 SGHRS and CDR2 YFSETQ. The CDR3 DNA is TGCGCCAGCAGCTTAGCCGGGACTAGCTCCCACCAAGAGACCCAGTACTTC. This gives the protein CASSLAGTSSHQETQYF.

V usage is TRBV6-6 and J usage is TRBJ1-5, with D perhaps TRBD1 (6 bases). The CDR3 runs 16 residues. Germline V lookup: CDR1 MNHNY, CDR2 SVGAGI (reference sequence). Trimming pared 2 bases from V and 0 bases from J, leaving 11 bases between. DNA for the CDR3: TGTGCCAGCAGTTACAGGGGGTGGGATAGCAATCAGCCCCAGCATTTT. Translating it yields CASSYRGWDSNQPQHF.

This clone was seen a single time. The rearrangement links TRBV5-1 to TRBJ1-2, with D maybe TRBD1 (6 bases). With 4 bases removed from V and 3 bases from J, the gap between germline ends came to 13 bases. The CDR3 length is 14 residues. CDR1 is SGHRS and CDR2 is YFSETQ in the germline V gene. CDR3 sequence reads: CASSPGQYDYGYTF. CDR3 coding DNA: TGCGCCAGCAGCCCCGGACAGTATGACTATGGCTACACCTTC.

The chain carries TRBV18 and TRBJ1-2; D may be TRBD1 (5 bases). Germline V gene lookup returns CDR1 KGHSH and CDR2 LQKENI. The length of the CDR3 is 13 residues. Trimming pared 3 bases from V and 4 bases from J, leaving 9 bases between. Here the CDR3 reads CASSPGPGYGYTF. CDR3 bases: TGTGCCAGCTCACCGGGGCCCGGCTATGGCTACACCTTC.

On this clone: In the same sample, other DNA sequences code for this CDR3. The rearrangement links TRBV29-1 to TRBJ1-1; D is undetermined. The CDR3 has 13 amino acids. Germline-derived CDR1 and CDR2 are SQVTM and ANQGSEA. V gave up 5 bases and J gave up 0 bases, with 10 bases separating them. The CDR3 nucleotides are TGCAGCGTTCGAGGGAGACTGAACACTGAAGCTTTCTTT. As protein: CSVRGRLNTEAFF.

The rearrangement joins TRBV5-4 to TRBJ1-2; no clear D gene. Germline V lookup: CDR1 SGHNT, CDR2 YYREEE (reference sequence). V was pared by 5 bases and J by 3 bases, with 17 bases between. The CDR3 totals 15 residues. DNA for the CDR3: TGTGCCAGCAGTGGCGGCGCTCAGGTTGACTATGGCTACACCTTC. Its translation: CASSGGAQVDYGYTF.

The CDR3 is CASSSRTGAYTEAFF. As DNA, the CDR3 is TGCGCCAGCAGCTCCCGGACAGGGGCCTACACTGAAGCTTTCTTT. V is TRBV5-1 and J is TRBJ1-1; 9 bases are a match to TRBD1. This CDR3 comprises 15 residues. The germline V gene has CDR1 SGHRS and CDR2 YFSETQ. The ends lost 3 bases at V and 3 bases at J; junction bases unmatched: 6.

In this sample, this clone turned up once. This chain uses TRBV11-3 with TRBJ2-7; D not resolved. Trimming removed 5 bases at V and 4 bases at J, with 9 bases between. CDR3 length: 12 residues. Germline V gene data show CDR1 as SGHNT and CDR2 as YENEEA. The CDR3 protein is CASSRDPYEQYF. The CDR3 DNA is TGTGCCAGCAGCAGAGACCCTTACGAGCAGTACTTC.

The chain joins TRBV19 to TRBJ2-4, with TRBD2 identical over 11 bases. Unmatched junction bases numbered 5, after V lost 7 bases and J lost 0 bases. CDR1 and CDR2 from the germline V gene are LNHDA and SQIVND (reference sequence). The CDR3 spans 16 residues. The CDR3 nucleotides read TGTGCCAGTAAAGGGACTAGCGGAAAAGCCAAAAACATTCAGTACTTC. This encodes CASKGTSGKAKNIQYF.

V gene TRBV10-1 combines with J gene TRBJ2-3, with 8 positions matching TRBD2. This CDR3 has 17 amino acids. Germline values: CDR1 WNHNN, CDR2 SYGVQD (reference sequence). V gave up 0 bases and J gave up 3 bases; unmatched junction bases: 8. The CDR3 nucleotides read TGCGCCAGCAGTGAGTCGACGGGGGGGGCCTGGACAGATACGCAGTATTTT. Its protein product is CASSESTGGAWTDTQYF.

The chain is built from TRBV7-2 and TRBJ2-1; 8 bases agree with TRBD2. Germline V gives CDR1 SGHTA, CDR2 FQGNSA. There are 14 residues in the CDR3. J was trimmed by 11 bases and V by 0 bases; bases with no gene match: 6. The CDR3 spells CASSLASGIGQQFF. In nucleotides, the CDR3 is TGTGCCAGCAGCTTAGCTAGCGGGATTGGACAGCAGTTCTTC.

V is TRBV7-2 and J is TRBJ1-3; 7 nucleotides agree with TRBD1. In germline, CDR1 is SGHTA, CDR2 FQGNSA. The junction had 9 bases not matched to a gene; V was cut back by 3 bases and J by 4 bases. This CDR3 region has 16 residues. CDR3 in amino acids: CASSLRQGFSGNTIYF. CDR3 nucleotides: TGTGCCAGCAGCTTGCGACAGGGTTTCTCCGGAAACACCATATATTTT. Using reference TRBV7-2 and TRBJ1-3 for the parts outside the CDR3, the full variable domain is GAGVSQSPSNKVTEKGKDVELRCDPISGHTALYWYRQSLGQGLEFLIYFQGNSAPDKSGLPSDRFSAERTGGSVSTLTIQRTQQEDSAVYLCASSLRQGFSGNTIYFGEGSWLTVV.

This clone showed up just once. Other DNA sequences within the sample encode an identical CDR3. This rearrangement joins TRBV5-1 to TRBJ2-3; 7 nucleotides align to TRBD1. This CDR3 spans 14 amino acids. V was pared by 0 bases and J by 6 bases, with 4 bases of the junction left unmatched. The germline gives CDR1 SGHRS, CDR2 YFSETQ. The CDR3 is CASSLGQGPDTQYF. The CDR3, as DNA: TGCGCCAGCAGCTTGGGACAGGGTCCCGATACGCAGTATTTT.